These 14 T cell receptor beta chains were sequenced from one sample in a study of OX40 agonist ivuxolimab in advanced cancers. Generated by immunoSEQ multiplex PCR, the TCRdb table keeps only in-frame clones and is missing some. Found here are around 150,000 clones, roughly nine tenths of them singletons; the top ten hold 0.85% to 1.4%. Sequences were derived from CD4+ or CD8+ T cells sorted from blood, sampled in a trial of the OX40 agonist ivuxolimab. Every receptor here comes from an adult with an advanced solid tumor such as melanoma, head and neck, liver or kidney cancer.

The V gene is TRBV19, the J gene TRBJ2-5; D perhaps matches TRBD1 (6 bases). The end of the DNA fits TRBJ2-7 better, so the J call may be wrong. The CDR3 has 13 residues. Germline V CDR1 and CDR2: LNHDA, SQIVND (reference sequence). The CDR3 loop is CASSRAGAYEQYF. CDR3 DNA sequence: TGTGCCAGTAGTAGGGCAGGGGCCTACGAGCAGTACTTC.

The chain couples TRBV27 to TRBJ1-2; no definite D call. Germline CDR1 and CDR2: MNHEY and SMNVEV (reference sequence). The CDR3 is 15 amino acids. V was pared by 5 bases and J by 4 bases, with 17 bases between. The CDR3 coding sequence is TGTGCCAGCAGTCCCCGGACGGCCGAACGCTATGGCTACACCTTC. Its translation is CASSPRTAERYGYTF.

The chain carries TRBV5-8 and TRBJ1-1, with D possibly matching TRBD1 (5 bases). CDR1 and CDR2 (germline): SGHTS, YDEGEE. The CDR3 length is 16 residues. Trimming left V 0 bases short and J 6 bases short, with 18 bases between. CDR3 amino acids: CASSLAGHLRIPEAFF. The CDR3 DNA reads TGTGCCAGCAGCTTGGCCGGACACTTGCGCATCCCTGAAGCTTTCTTT. The variable domain in full, completed from reference TRBV5-8 and TRBJ1-1, reads EAGVTQSPTHLIKTRGQQATLRCSPISGHTSVYWYQQALGLGLQFLLWYDEGEERNRGNFPPRFSGRQFPNYSSELNVNALELEDSALYLCASSLAGHLRIPEAFFGQGTRLTVV.

J is TRBJ1-1 and V is TRBV19; D perhaps matches TRBD1 (5 bases). V lost 3 bases to trimming and J lost 4 bases, with 9 bases between them. The CDR3 contains 13 residues. Germline V gene data show CDR1 as LNHDA and CDR2 as SQIVND (reference sequence). The CDR3, as DNA: TGTGCCAGTAGTATGGGACTGCGCACTGAAGCTTTCTTT. Translated, it gives CASSMGLRTEAFF.

The chain couples TRBV5-1 to TRBJ1-1; D unresolved. Germline CDR1 SGHRS, CDR2 YFSETQ. The length of the CDR3 is 15 residues. Trimming left V 7 bases short and J 1 base short, with 17 bases between. CDR3 coding DNA: TGCGCCAGCGCCCCGAGGAGCGGGGAGAACACTGAAGCTTTCTTT. As protein: CASAPRSGENTEAFF.

The chain combines TRBV28 with TRBJ1-1, with D tentatively TRBD1 (5 bases). V shed 5 bases and J shed 1 base, with 8 bases lying between them. Germline assignment: CDR1 MDHEN and CDR2 SYDVKM. The CDR3 totals 13 residues. The CDR3 region has the DNA TGTGCCAGCAGTCCGACAGCGAACACTGAAGCTTTCTTT. It encodes CASSPTANTEAFF.

The V call is TRBV30, the J call TRBJ1-5; 7 nucleotides agree with TRBD1. J lost 7 bases, V lost 3 bases, and 6 bases had no gene match. Germline-derived CDR1 and CDR2 are GTSNPN and SVGIG (reference sequence). The CDR3 has 13 residues. The CDR3 DNA is TGTGCCTGGAGCACAGGGGCCTGGCAGCCCCAGCATTTT. Amino acids: CAWSTGAWQPQHF. The full variable domain, its missing parts supplied by reference TRBV30 and TRBJ1-5, is SQTIHQWPATLVQPVGSPLSLECTVEGTSNPNLYWYRQAAGRGLQLLFYSVGIGQISSEVPQNLSASRPQDRQFILSSKKLLLSDSGFYLCAWSTGAWQPQHFGDGTRLSIL.

V gene TRBV6-1 combines with J gene TRBJ1-1; TRBD1 aligns across 7 bases. V lost 5 bases, J lost 4 bases, and 4 bases stayed unmatched. In germline, CDR1 is MNHNS, CDR2 SASEGT. CDR3 length: 13 residues. CDR3 bases: TGTGCCAGCAGTTTGACAGGGAGCACTGAAGCTTTCTTT. Amino acids: CASSLTGSTEAFF.

The chain combines TRBV7-9 with TRBJ2-5; 7 positions agree with TRBD2. The CDR3 spans 14 residues. Trimming removed 1 base from V and 5 bases from J; junction bases left unmatched: 4. Germline V gene lookup returns CDR1 SEHNR and CDR2 FQNEAQ (reference sequence). For the CDR3, the DNA is TGTGCCAGCAGCTTAGTCGGGGGAGGGGAGACCCAGTACTTC. Translating gives CASSLVGGGETQYF.

This chain links TRBV30 with TRBJ1-1, with D unclear. This CDR3 comprises 12 residues. V lost 6 bases and J lost 2, with 10 bases in between. Per the germline V gene, CDR1 is GTSNPN and CDR2 is SVGIG (reference sequence). The CDR3 loop is CACKRGNTEAFF. The CDR3 region has the DNA TGTGCCTGTAAGCGGGGAAACACTGAAGCTTTCTTT.

In its sample, this clone was seen once. The chain employs TRBV4-3 and TRBJ2-1; 7 bases fit TRBD2. Germline-derived CDR1 and CDR2 are LGHNA and YSLEER. V lost 0 bases, J lost 10 bases, and 6 bases stayed unmatched. The CDR3 sequence is 14 residues long. The CDR3 bases are TGCGCCAGCAGCCAAGATGGCGGGAGAGCAGAGCAGTTCTTC. It translates to CASSQDGGRAEQFF.

The chain couples TRBV27 to TRBJ1-1; 8 bases fit TRBD1. Trimming removed 3 bases from V and 1 base from J; junction bases left unmatched: 4. Germline loops: CDR1 MNHEY, CDR2 SMNVEV (reference sequence). This CDR3 spans 15 amino acids. The CDR3 sequence: CASSFLGQANTEAFF. The CDR3 DNA reads as TGTGCCAGCAGTTTTCTGGGACAGGCGAACACTGAAGCTTTCTTT.

The V gene is TRBV28, the J gene TRBJ2-1; D is perhaps TRBD1 (7 bases). There are 15 residues in the CDR3. V was shortened by 3 bases and J by 4 bases, with 13 bases between the two germline ends. Germline values: CDR1 MDHEN, CDR2 SYDVKM. The CDR3 DNA sequence: TGTGCCAGCAGTTTCTCAGGGGGGAGATACAATGAGCAGTTCTTC. This sequence encodes CASSFSGGRYNEQFF.

DNA for the CDR3: TGTGCCAGCAGCCAAGTGACTAACGGTCCCTACGAGCAGTACTTC. It codes for CASSQVTNGPYEQYF. The chain carries TRBV4-2 and TRBJ2-7; D might be TRBD2 (5 bases). Germline lookup yields CDR1 LGHNA and CDR2 YNFKEQ. The CDR3 spans 15 residues. V lost 1 base to trimming and J lost 2 bases, with 12 bases between them.